The 2 T cell receptor beta chains reported below all come from one sample, sequenced in a study of Graves' ophthalmopathy and Graves' hyperthyroidism. RNA transcripts were the source from which TCR beta CDR3 regions were amplified. RT-PCR was first run with HTBI primers, then multiplex PCR in a second round. Via MiXCR, TCRdb re-called the multiplex PCR reads, giving one row per CDR3 protein. The sample includes 200,000 to 300,000 distinct CDR3 sequences, approximately 42% of them seen just once. The sample was peripheral blood. These receptors originate from an adult man with Graves' ophthalmopathy.

The genes are TRBV12-3 or TRBV12-4 and TRBJ2-7; weak D call: TRBD1 (5 bases). V was cut by 5 bases and J by 0 bases, with 14 bases left in between. CDR3 length equals 15 residues. The CDR3 protein is CASSTGATRSYEQYF. DNA of the CDR3: TGTGCCAGCAGTACAGGTGCCACTCGCTCCTACGAGCAGTACTTC.

This clonotype has only a few counts. The V call is TRBV10-3, the J call TRBJ2-7; D unclear. Per the germline V gene, CDR1 is ENHRY and CDR2 is SYGVKD. V was pared by 3 bases and J by 3 bases, with 6 bases between. There are 12 residues in the CDR3. CDR3 nucleotide sequence: TGTGCCATCAGTGAAAAGGTCTACGAGCAGTACTTC. Translation: CAISEKVYEQYF.